The T cell receptor beta chain under discussion was sequenced for a study of blood T cell repertoires in COVID-19. Across the study: Specimens from acute and convalescent COVID-19 originated in the United States, Italy and Spain. The cDNA or gDNA used as material had been derived from T cells, B-cell-depleted T cells, or PBMCs.

In the source study's methods: Estimation of nucleated cell counts was performed using reference gene primer amplification. Profiling relied on immunoSEQ multiplex PCR, and the TCRdb table lists in-frame clones only, not all of them. The D gene and trimming were derived from the DNA, and the V and J assignments and clone size from that table. Here the sample spans approximately 350,000 clones, 65% to 85% being singletons. Sequenced sample: peripheral blood. This TCR was sampled from a man in his thirties or forties with active or convalescent COVID-19.

The DNA of the CDR3 is TGCAGCGTTGTACAGGCCGGACAGGGGGCGTACGAGCAGTACTTC. Its translation: CSVVQAGQGAYEQYF. V gene TRBV29-1 combines with J gene TRBJ2-7; 11 bases map to TRBD1. Germline trimming cut 4 bases from V and 4 bases from J; bases unmatched to any gene: 9. The V gene's germline CDR1 is SQVTM and CDR2 ANQGSEA. This CDR3 is built from 15 residues.